Below, one TCR beta chain is given with its context. What it binds is not known. TRB rearrangements spanning V, D and J were amplified using mixed TRB-A/B primers. MiXCR was run by TCRdb on the multiplex PCR reads, yielding one entry per CDR3 protein. The table shows roughly 4,500 distinct CDR3 sequences, with about 40% occurring only once. The template was genomic DNA from peripheral blood, not RNA. These data belong to a study of T cell repertoires in aging, cancer and after chemotherapy. At the level of the study: Patients with glioblastoma brain tumors were sampled before and after temozolomide-based therapy. The whole study produced a dataset of several million TCR reads. Findings and limits, study-wide: Healthy donors lost TCR diversity with age mainly through richness, cancer patients through richness and evenness. No conclusions about immunological memory after chemotherapy can be drawn from the repertoire data.

Germline V gene sequence: CDR1 MNHEY, CDR2 SVGAGI. Trimming cost V 3 bases and J 7 bases, with 16 bases left between them. This CDR3 has 15 residues. This clonotype was sampled from a human donor with a solid tumor. Sequencing input: blood. The chain combines TRBV6-5 with TRBJ1-5; maybe TRBD1 (6 bases). The CDR3 here is CASSYTGRGEQPQHF. For the CDR3, the DNA is TGTGCCAGCAGTTATACGGGCAGGGGCGAGCAGCCCCAGCATTTT.